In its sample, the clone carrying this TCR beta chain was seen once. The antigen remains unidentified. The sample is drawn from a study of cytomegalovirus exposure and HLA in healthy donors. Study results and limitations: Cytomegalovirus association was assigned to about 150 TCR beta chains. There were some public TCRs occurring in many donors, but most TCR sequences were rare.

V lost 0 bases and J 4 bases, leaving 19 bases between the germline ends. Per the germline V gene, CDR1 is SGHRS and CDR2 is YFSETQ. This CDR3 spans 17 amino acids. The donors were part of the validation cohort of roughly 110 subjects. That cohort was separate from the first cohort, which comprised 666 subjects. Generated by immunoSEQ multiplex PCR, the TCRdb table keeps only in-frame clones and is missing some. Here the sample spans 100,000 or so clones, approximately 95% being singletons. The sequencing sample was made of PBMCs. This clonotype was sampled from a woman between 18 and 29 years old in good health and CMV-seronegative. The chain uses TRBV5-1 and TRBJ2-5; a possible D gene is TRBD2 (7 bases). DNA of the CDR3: TGCGCCAGCAGCTTGGAGTATTTGGGGGGGCGCGGAGAGACCCAGTACTTC. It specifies CASSLEYLGGRGETQYF.